The T cell receptor (beta chain) described here comes from a study of OX40 agonist ivuxolimab in advanced cancers. Study-wide background: Intravenous ivuxolimab at 0.01 to 10 mg/kg was given to patients every 2 weeks. Study-level findings and limits: CD8+ T cells were the subset that, on average, had more expanded clones than CD4+.

Exclusion applied to patients with autoimmune disease history or systemic immunosuppression. Using immunoSEQ multiplex PCR, the repertoire was profiled, and TCRdb retains in-frame clones only, with some absent. The sample holds 66,000 or so clones; more than 60% are singletons and the top ten take more than 1.5%. On this clone itself: Its matching antigen is unknown.

The CDR3 is 15 amino acids. Germline V gene lookup returns CDR1 SGHTA and CDR2 FQGTGA. V lost 4 bases, J lost 6 bases, and 9 bases stayed unmatched. The sequencing here drew on CD4+ or CD8+ T cells sorted from blood, taken in a trial of the OX40 agonist ivuxolimab. The source of this sequence is an adult with an advanced solid tumor such as melanoma, head and neck, liver or kidney cancer. The rearrangement uses TRBV7-3 and TRBJ2-3, with TRBD2 matching 8 bases. The CDR3 coding sequence is TGTGCCAGCAGCTCCACCGGGACTAGAGTCGATACGCAGTATTTT. Translated, it gives CASSSTGTRVDTQYF.